This T cell receptor beta chain originates from a study of CD8 T cells in Susac syndrome. The RNA, about 0.5 to 1 ug, was put through reverse transcription using random hexamers. By means of immunoSEQ multiplex PCR, TCR beta CDR3 spanning 54 Vbeta and 13 Jbeta underwent amplification. From the immunoSEQ multiplex PCR reads, TCRdb called clonotypes with MiXCR, one entry per CDR3 protein. This table holds about 210,000 distinct CDR3 sequences, about 95% found once. In the case of this clonotype: The target antigen is unknown.

Matching for age and sex applied to the controls, who were healthy donors. The authors negatively isolated CD8+ and CD4+ T cells and FACS-enriched TEMRA cells. Study findings and constraints: Regarding the TCR sequencing and HLA analysis, the study admitted that a relatively small number of individuals were involved.

CDR1 is DFQATT, CDR2 SNEGSKA, per germline (reference sequence). The CDR3 loop spans 12 amino acids. Trimming shortened V by 3 bases and J by 8 bases, and 11 bases separated the two germline ends. The source is a human donor in good health. The sequencing sample was made of CD4+ T cells from PBMCs. The rearrangement links TRBV20-1 to TRBJ2-1, with D hard to call. The CDR3 loop reads CSASTNKDEQFF. DNA of the CDR3: TGCAGTGCTAGTACGAATAAGGATGAGCAGTTCTTC.